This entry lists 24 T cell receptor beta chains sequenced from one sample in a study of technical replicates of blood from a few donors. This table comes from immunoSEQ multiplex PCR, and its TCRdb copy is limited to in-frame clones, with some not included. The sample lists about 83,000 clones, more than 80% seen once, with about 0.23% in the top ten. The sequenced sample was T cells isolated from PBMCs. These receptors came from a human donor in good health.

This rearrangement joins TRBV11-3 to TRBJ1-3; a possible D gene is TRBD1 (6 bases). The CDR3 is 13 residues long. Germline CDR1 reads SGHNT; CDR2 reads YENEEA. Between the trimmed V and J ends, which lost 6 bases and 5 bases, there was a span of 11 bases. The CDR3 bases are TGTGCCAGCAGTTCGGGACACCGAAACACCATATATTTT. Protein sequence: CASSSGHRNTIYF.

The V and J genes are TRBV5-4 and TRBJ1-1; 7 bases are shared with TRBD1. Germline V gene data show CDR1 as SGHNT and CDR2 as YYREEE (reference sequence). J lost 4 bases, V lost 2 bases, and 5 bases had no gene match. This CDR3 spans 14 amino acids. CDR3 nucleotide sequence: TGTGCCAGCAGCTTTCAGGGGGGACCCACTGAAGCTTTCTTT. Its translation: CASSFQGGPTEAFF.

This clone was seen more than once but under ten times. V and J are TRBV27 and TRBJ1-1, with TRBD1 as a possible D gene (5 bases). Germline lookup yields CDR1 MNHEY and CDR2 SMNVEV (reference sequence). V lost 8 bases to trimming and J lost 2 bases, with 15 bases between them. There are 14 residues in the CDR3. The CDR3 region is CASGVSGLNTEAFF. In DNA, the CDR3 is TGTGCCAGCGGAGTGTCGGGACTTAACACTGAAGCTTTCTTT.

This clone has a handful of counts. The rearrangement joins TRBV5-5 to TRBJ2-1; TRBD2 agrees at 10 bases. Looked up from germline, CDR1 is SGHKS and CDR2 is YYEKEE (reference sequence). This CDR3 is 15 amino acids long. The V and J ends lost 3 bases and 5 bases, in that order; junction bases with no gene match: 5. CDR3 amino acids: CASSSGLAADNEQFF. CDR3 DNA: TGTGCCAGCAGCTCCGGACTAGCGGCCGACAATGAGCAGTTCTTC.

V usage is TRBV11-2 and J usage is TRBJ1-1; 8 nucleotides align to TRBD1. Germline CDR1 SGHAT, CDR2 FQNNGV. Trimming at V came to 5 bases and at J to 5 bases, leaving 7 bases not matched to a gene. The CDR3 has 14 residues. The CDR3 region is CASSHGQGRTEAFF. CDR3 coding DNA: TGTGCCAGCAGCCATGGACAGGGAAGGACTGAAGCTTTCTTT.

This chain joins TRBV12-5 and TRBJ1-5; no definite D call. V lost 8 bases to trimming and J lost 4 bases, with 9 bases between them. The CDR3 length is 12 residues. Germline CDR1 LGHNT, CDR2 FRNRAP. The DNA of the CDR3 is TGTGCTAGTTCGCAGGAAAATCAGCCCCAGCATTTT. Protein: CASSQENQPQHF.

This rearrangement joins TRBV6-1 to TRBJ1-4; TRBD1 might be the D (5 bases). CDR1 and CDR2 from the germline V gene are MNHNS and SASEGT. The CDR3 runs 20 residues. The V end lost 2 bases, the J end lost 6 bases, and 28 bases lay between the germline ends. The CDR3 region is CASSEKGRRGWKFDDEKLFF. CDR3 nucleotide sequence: TGTGCCAGCAGTGAAAAAGGGAGACGGGGGTGGAAGTTTGATGATGAAAAACTGTTTTTT.

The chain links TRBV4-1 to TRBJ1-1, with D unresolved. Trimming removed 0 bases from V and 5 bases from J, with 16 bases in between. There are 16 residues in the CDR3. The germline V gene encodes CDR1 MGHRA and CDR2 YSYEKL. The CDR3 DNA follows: TGCGCCAGCAGCCAAGATAGGGAGATGGGTAGGACTGAAGCTTTCTTT. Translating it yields CASSQDREMGRTEAFF.

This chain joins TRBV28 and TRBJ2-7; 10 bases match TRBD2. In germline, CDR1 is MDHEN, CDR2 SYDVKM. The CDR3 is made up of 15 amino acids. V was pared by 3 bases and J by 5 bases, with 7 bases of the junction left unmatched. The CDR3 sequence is CASSFSLAGAHEQYF. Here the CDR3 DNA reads TGTGCCAGCAGTTTTTCCCTAGCGGGAGCCCACGAGCAGTACTTC.

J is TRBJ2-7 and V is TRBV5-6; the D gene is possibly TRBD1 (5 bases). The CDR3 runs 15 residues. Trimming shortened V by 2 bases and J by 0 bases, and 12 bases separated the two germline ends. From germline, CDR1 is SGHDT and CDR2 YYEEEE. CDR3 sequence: CASSFRRQSSYEQYF. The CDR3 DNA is TGTGCCAGCAGCTTCAGGCGACAGAGCTCCTACGAGCAGTACTTC.

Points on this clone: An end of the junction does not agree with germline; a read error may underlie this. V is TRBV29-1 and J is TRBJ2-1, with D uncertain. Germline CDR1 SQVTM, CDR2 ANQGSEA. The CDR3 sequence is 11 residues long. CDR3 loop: CSVEVAYEQFF. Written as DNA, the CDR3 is TGCAGCGTGGAAGTAGCCTATGAGCAGTTCTTC.

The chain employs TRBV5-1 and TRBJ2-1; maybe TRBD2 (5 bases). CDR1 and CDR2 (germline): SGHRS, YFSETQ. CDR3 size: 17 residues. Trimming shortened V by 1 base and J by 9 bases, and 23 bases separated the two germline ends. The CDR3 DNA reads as TGCGCCAGCAGCTTGACGGTTCTATTCGACGAGGGTAGTGAGCAGTTCTTC. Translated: CASSLTVLFDEGSEQFF.

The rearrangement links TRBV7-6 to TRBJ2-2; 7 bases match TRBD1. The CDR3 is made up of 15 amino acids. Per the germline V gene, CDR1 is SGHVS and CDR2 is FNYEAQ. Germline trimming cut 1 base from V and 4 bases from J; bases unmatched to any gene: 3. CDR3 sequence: CASSLGRGPTGELFF. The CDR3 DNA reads TGTGCCAGCAGCTTAGGAAGGGGGCCCACCGGGGAGCTGTTTTTT.

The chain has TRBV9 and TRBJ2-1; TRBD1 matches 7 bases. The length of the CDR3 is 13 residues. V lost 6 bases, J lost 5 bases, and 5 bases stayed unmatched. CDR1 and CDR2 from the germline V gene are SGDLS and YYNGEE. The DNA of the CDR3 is TGTGCCAGCAACACAGGGGCTGACAATGAGCAGTTCTTC. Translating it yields CASNTGADNEQFF.

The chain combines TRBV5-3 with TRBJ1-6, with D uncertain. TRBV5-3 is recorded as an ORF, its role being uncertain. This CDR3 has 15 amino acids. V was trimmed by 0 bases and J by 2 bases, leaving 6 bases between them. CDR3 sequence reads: CARSLVAAYNSPLHF. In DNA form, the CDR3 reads TGTGCCAGAAGCTTGGTTGCAGCCTATAATTCACCCCTCCACTTT.

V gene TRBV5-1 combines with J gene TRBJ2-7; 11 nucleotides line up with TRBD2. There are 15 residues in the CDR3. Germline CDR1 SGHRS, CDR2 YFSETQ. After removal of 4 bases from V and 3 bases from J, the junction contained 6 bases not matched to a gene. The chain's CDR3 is CASSDELAGVYEQYF. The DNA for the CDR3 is TGCGCCAGCAGCGATGAACTAGCGGGAGTCTACGAGCAGTACTTC. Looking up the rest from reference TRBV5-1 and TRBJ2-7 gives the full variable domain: KAGVTQTPRYLIKTRGQQVTLSCSPISGHRSVSWYQQTPGQGLQFLFEYFSETQRNKGNFPGRFSGRQFSNSRSEMNVSTLELGDSALYLCASSDELAGVYEQYFGPGTRLTVT.

Here the CDR3 reads CASGLVQTGASSTDTQYF. CDR3 sequence (DNA): TGTGCTAGTGGTTTGGTACAAACAGGGGCTTCTAGCACAGATACGCAGTATTTT. The chain has TRBV12-5 and TRBJ2-3; 7 bases map to TRBD1. The germline CDR1 and CDR2 sequences are LGHNT and FRNRAP. The ends lost 0 bases at V and 0 bases at J; junction bases unmatched: 9. This CDR3 has 18 amino acids.

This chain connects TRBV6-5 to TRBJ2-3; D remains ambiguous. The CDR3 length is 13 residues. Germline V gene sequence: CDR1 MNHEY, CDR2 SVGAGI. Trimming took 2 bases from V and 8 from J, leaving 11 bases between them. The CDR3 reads CASSYEVVGTQYF. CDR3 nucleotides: TGTGCCAGCAGTTACGAGGTCGTAGGTACGCAGTATTTT.

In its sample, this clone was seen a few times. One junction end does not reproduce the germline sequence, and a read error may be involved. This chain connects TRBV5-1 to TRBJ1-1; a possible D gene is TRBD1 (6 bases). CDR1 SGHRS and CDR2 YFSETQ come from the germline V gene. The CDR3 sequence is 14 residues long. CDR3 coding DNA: TGCGCCAGCAGATTGGACAGCATGAACACTGAAGCTTTCTTT. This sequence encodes CASRLDSMNTEAFF.

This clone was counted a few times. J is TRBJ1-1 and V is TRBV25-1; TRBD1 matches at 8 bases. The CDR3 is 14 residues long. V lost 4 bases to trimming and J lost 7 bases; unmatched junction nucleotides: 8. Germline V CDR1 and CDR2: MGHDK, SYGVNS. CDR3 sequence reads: CASSGLQGGGEAFF. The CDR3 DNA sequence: TGTGCCAGCAGTGGGCTACAGGGGGGAGGTGAAGCTTTCTTT.

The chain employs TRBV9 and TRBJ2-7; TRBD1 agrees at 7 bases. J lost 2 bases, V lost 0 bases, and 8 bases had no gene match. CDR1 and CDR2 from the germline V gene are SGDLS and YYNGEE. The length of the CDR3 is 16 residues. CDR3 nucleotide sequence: TGTGCCAGCAGCGTAGCTGCGGGTACAGGGGCCTACGAGCAGTACTTC. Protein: CASSVAAGTGAYEQYF.

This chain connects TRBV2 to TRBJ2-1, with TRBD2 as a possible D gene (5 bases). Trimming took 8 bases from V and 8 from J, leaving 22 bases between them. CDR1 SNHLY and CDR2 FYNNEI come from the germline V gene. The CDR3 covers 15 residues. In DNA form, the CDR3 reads TGTGCCAGCCAGAAGGAGGCTAGCCTTGGGTATGAGCAGTTCTTC. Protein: CASQKEASLGYEQFF. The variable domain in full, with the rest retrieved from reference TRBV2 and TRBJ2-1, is EPEVTQTPSHQVTQMGQEVILRCVPISNHLYFYWYRQILGQKVEFLVSFYNNEISEKSEIFDDQFSVERPDGSNFTLKIRSTKLEDSAMYFCASQKEASLGYEQFFGPGTRLTVL.

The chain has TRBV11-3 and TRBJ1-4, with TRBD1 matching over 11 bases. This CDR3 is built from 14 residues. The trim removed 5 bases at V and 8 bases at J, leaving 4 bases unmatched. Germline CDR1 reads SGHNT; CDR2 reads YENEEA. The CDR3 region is CASSEGTGGEKLFF. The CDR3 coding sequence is TGTGCCAGCAGCGAGGGGACAGGGGGAGAAAAACTGTTTTTT. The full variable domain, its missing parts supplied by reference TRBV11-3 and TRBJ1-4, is EAGVVQSPRYKIIEKKQPVAFWCNPISGHNTLYWYLQNLGQGPELLIRYENEEAVDDSQLPKDRFSAERLKGVDSTLKIQPAELGDSAVYLCASSEGTGGEKLFFGSGTQLSVL.

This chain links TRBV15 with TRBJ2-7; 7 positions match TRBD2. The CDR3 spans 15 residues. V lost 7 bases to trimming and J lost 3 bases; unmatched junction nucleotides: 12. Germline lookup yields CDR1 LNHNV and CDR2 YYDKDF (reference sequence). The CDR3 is CATKAGSGAGYEQYF. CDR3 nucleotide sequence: TGTGCCACCAAAGCGGGATCCGGGGCGGGCTACGAGCAGTACTTC.